Below, 5 T cell receptor beta chains from the same sample are listed, as sequenced in a study of graft-versus-host responses after intestinal transplantation. Responder cells labeled with CFSE (around 200,000) were co-plated with irradiated stimulator cells labeled with violet dye (around 200,000). The assay was immunoSEQ multiplex PCR, and TCRdb's table has in-frame clones only and misses some. The repertoire consists of roughly 1,500 clones, with approximately 60% occurring once and the leading ten covering approximately 7%. This specimen consisted of alloreactive CD8+ T cells from a mixed lymphocyte reaction culture, obtained before transplantation. Subset noted: CFSE-low proliferating T cells sorted from approximately 6-day pre-transplant mixed lymphocyte reaction (GvH or HvG direction). These receptors were obtained from a human patient who was an organ donor for intestinal transplantation.

This clone has more than one count but fewer than ten. The rearrangement uses TRBV29-1 and TRBJ1-2, with a tentative D call TRBD1 (5 bases). The CDR3 loop spans 14 amino acids. The V gene lost 2 bases and the J gene lost 0 bases, with 10 bases spanning the gap. CDR1 is SQVTM and CDR2 is ANQGSEA in the germline V gene. The CDR3, as DNA: TGCAGCGTTGAAAGACAGTCATCTAACTATGGCTACACCTTC. Protein sequence: CSVERQSSNYGYTF.

The table lists this clone with a few counts. V usage is TRBV7-3 and J usage is TRBJ1-2; a weak D match, TRBD1 (5 bases). Germline assignment: CDR1 SGHTA and CDR2 FQGTGA. The CDR3 has 15 residues. V dropped 2 bases and J dropped 3 bases, with 13 bases sitting between them. In nucleotides, the CDR3 is TGTGCCAGCAGCTTAGGGGGAGGCTTTGACTATGGCTACACCTTC. Translating it yields CASSLGGGFDYGYTF. The full variable domain, its missing parts supplied by reference TRBV7-3 and TRBJ1-2, is GAGVSQTPSNKVTEKGKYVELRCDPISGHTALYWYRQSLGQGPEFLIYFQGTGAADDSGLPNDRFFAVRPEGSVSTLKIQRTERGDSAVYLCASSLGGGFDYGYTFGSGTRLTVV.

The sample holds a few counts of this clone. This chain connects TRBV7-9 to TRBJ1-1, with D tentatively TRBD1 (5 bases). Germline loops: CDR1 SEHNR, CDR2 FQNEAQ (reference sequence). Trimming stripped 1 base from V and 6 bases from J, with 12 bases between. This CDR3 has 14 amino acids. For the CDR3, the DNA is TGTGCCAGCAGCTTAGGCGCGGGACCCCCTGAAGCTTTCTTT. Protein: CASSLGAGPPEAFF.

J is TRBJ2-1 and V is TRBV7-8, with unresolved D. Germline CDR1 SGHVS, CDR2 FQNEAQ. The V end was cut by 7 bases, the J end by 4 bases, with 8 bases between. This CDR3 has 12 amino acids. The CDR3, as DNA: TGTGCCAGCAACGTGGGTTACAATGAGCAGTTCTTC. Translated: CASNVGYNEQFF.

This clone has only a few counts. The genes are TRBV9 and TRBJ2-7, with a possible D match to TRBD2 (7 bases). The CDR3 runs 14 residues. Trimming pared 7 bases from V and 3 bases from J, leaving 17 bases between. CDR1 SGDLS and CDR2 YYNGEE come from the germline V gene. The DNA for the CDR3 is TGTGCCAGCGGCCCCGGGGGGCTGGTCTACGAGCAGTACTTC. Residues: CASGPGGLVYEQYF.